The rows below give T cell receptor beta chains drawn from one sample of a study of T-cell reconstitution after alpha-beta-depleted transplantation in children. TCRdb itself ran the PCR reads through MiXCR, one entry per CDR3 protein. In the table there are around 250,000 distinct CDR3 sequences, 9.9% of which are singletons. Sequenced here: PBMCs from the stem cell graft donor, sampled from the stem cell graft. The receptor set was obtained from a human donor who donated a stem cell graft to a child with SCID. Both conserved end residues are part of each CDR3. A D gene is named only where the DNA matches it firmly. Some rows mark clone size as missing; the rest say once, few, many or name a class of expanded clone.

few	TRBJ2-1	TRBV10-3	NA	TGTGCCACTCGCACAGGGTCGGATGAGCAGTTCTTC	CATRTGSDEQFF
few	TRBJ1-2	TRBV6-2/TRBV6-3	NA	TGTGCCAGCAGTTACGCCGGGCGGAGTACTAACTATGGCTACACCTTC	CASSYAGRSTNYGYTF
few	TRBJ2-1	TRBV6-2/TRBV6-3	NA	TGTGCCAGCAGTTACTCGAGAGGGGGGCCCTACAATGAGCAGTTCTTC	CASSYSRGGPYNEQFF
few	TRBJ2-1	TRBV27	TRBD2	TGTGCCAGCAGTTTAGGGGGGGTGGGGGATGAGCAGTTCTTC	CASSLGGVGDEQFF
NA	TRBJ2-7	TRBV7-9	NA	TGTGCCAGCAGCCCCCAACTTGAGCAGTACTTC	CASSPQLEQYF
NA	TRBJ2-4	TRBV20-1	NA	TGCAGTGCCGGGACCCCCTTAGCCAAAAACATTCAGTACTTC	CSAGTPLAKNIQYF
many	TRBJ2-3	TRBV3-1	NA	TGTGCCAGCAGCCAAAATATGGATACGCAGTATTTT	CASSQNMDTQYF
NA	TRBJ1-5	TRBV6-2/TRBV6-3	TRBD1	TGTGCCAGCAGTTACTTCGGCGGGACAGGGAATCAGCCCCAGCATTTT	CASSYFGGTGNQPQHF
NA	TRBJ2-7	TRBV4-2	TRBD2	TGTGCCAGCAGCCAAGCGGTAGCGGGGGAGTACTACGAGCAGTACTTC	CASSQAVAGEYYEQYF
NA	TRBJ2-2	TRBV10-2	NA	TGCGCCAGCAGTCCCATATCCGGGCCGGGCACCGGGGAGCTGTTTTTT	CASSPISGPGTGELFF
few	TRBJ2-2	TRBV9	NA	TGTGCCAGCCGCAGGTCAGACACCGGGGAGCTGTTTTTT	CASRRSDTGELFF
NA	TRBJ1-4	TRBV20-1	NA	TGCAGTGCTAGAGGCCCCCAGGGTGGGCAAACTAATGAAAAACTGTTTTTT	CSARGPQGGQTNEKLFF
few	TRBJ1-1	TRBV5-1	NA	TGCGCCAGCAGCTTGTGGAGTCAAGCGGGCCTGAACACTGAAGCTTTCTTT	CASSLWSQAGLNTEAFF
few	TRBJ2-1	TRBV18	NA	TGTGCCAGCTCTTCACGCAGCGGGTATTCGGGTCGTAGCTACAATGAGCAGTTCTTC	CASSSRSGYSGRSYNEQFF
few	TRBJ2-2	TRBV12-3/TRBV12-4	TRBD2	TGTACCAGCAGCCCAAGAGGACTCGGGACTAGCGGGAGGGAGCTGTTTTTT	CTSSPRGLGTSGRELFF
NA	TRBJ1-3	TRBV5-1	TRBD1	TGCGCCAGCAGCCAACAGGGGAGCTCTGGAAACACCATATATTTT	CASSQQGSSGNTIYF
NA	TRBJ2-7	TRBV4-2	TRBD2	TGTGCCAGCAGCCGCTTCCAGACTAGCGGGGGGTTCGAGCAGTACTTC	CASSRFQTSGGFEQYF
NA	TRBJ2-1	TRBV5-1	NA	TGCGCCAGCAGCACCGGCGGCGAGGGGAATGAGCAGTTCTTC	CASSTGGEGNEQFF
NA	TRBJ2-3	TRBV4-2	TRBD1	TGTGCCAGCAGCCAAGATACGGGACAGATTCTATTCACAGATACGCAGTATTTT	CASSQDTGQILFTDTQYF
few	TRBJ1-1	TRBV5-1	NA	TGCGCCAGCACCAACCCGAGCTGGGAATTGGCAACTGAAGCTTTCTTT	CASTNPSWELATEAFF
NA	TRBJ1-4	TRBV7-8	NA	TGTGCCAGCAGCTACCAGGGTGGGAGGGAAAAACTGTTTTTT	CASSYQGGREKLFF
NA	TRBJ2-5	TRBV7-9	NA	TGTGCCAGCAGCCCCGAACGGGGGTATCTTGAGACCCAGTACTTC	CASSPERGYLETQYF